These 2 T cell receptor beta chains were all obtained from the same sample, sequenced in a study of blood T cell repertoires in COVID-19. The method was immunoSEQ multiplex PCR; TCRdb's version includes in-frame clones alone and lacks a portion of them. The sample shows roughly 170,000 clones, roughly 78% of them seen only once. The sample comprised peripheral blood. The receptor source for this set is an older woman with COVID-19, enrolled during active disease.

V gene TRBV7-9 combines with J gene TRBJ1-6; the D is unclear. This CDR3 spans 15 amino acids. V lost 1 base and J 8 bases, leaving 12 bases between the germline ends. Germline V gene data show CDR1 as SEHNR and CDR2 as FQNEAQ (reference sequence). Here the CDR3 DNA reads TGTGCCAGCAGCTTAGGTCGGCCTCTAGATTCACCCCTCCACTTT. It translates to CASSLGRPLDSPLHF. Supplemented by reference TRBV7-9 and TRBJ1-6, the full variable domain reads DTGVSQNPRHKITKRGQNVTFRCDPISEHNRLYWYRQTLGQGPEFLTYFQNEAQLEKSRLLSDRFSAERPKGSFSTLEIQRTEQGDSAMYLCASSLGRPLDSPLHFGNGTRLTVT.

The V gene is TRBV5-1, the J gene TRBJ2-3, with D unclear. Germline V gene data show CDR1 as SGHRS and CDR2 as YFSETQ. CDR3 size: 14 residues. V lost 2 bases, J lost 2 bases, and 9 bases lay in between. The CDR3 region is CASSLRSDTDTQYF. CDR3 nucleotides: TGCGCCAGCAGCTTACGGAGTGACACAGATACGCAGTATTTT.